These 2 T cell receptor beta chains were all obtained from the same sample, sequenced in a study of monozygotic twins with inflammatory bowel disease. Each CDR3 protein gets one entry in TCRdb, which reprocessed the 5' RACE reads and gives no DNA. Its listing shows 400,000 to 500,000 distinct CDR3 sequences. The sample was blood. The receptors here all came from a human donor with ulcerative colitis or Crohn's disease, or a healthy co-twin of an affected twin (not recorded which).

The CDR3: CASSYLPSGPRETQYF. The chain is built from TRBV6-5 and TRBJ2-5; no DNA is available, so the TRBD2 call from TCRdb remains unchecked. The CDR3 is made up of 16 amino acids. The germline V gene encodes CDR1 MNHEY and CDR2 SVGAGI.

The rearrangement uses TRBV20-1 and TRBJ2-1; the D call from TCRdb, TRBD1, cannot be confirmed without DNA. There are 16 residues in the CDR3. Germline V gene lookup returns CDR1 DFQATT and CDR2 SNEGSKA (reference sequence). The CDR3 spells CSAFPRQGESYNEQFF.